The 14 T cell receptor beta chains listed next were all sequenced from one sample in a study of cytomegalovirus exposure and HLA in healthy donors. The PCR made use of 60 Vbeta and 13 Jbeta primers. Repertoires were generated with immunoSEQ multiplex PCR, while TCRdb's copy carries only in-frame clones and drops some. The sample includes 200,000 to 250,000 clones, approximately 83% of them seen just once. The sequenced sample consisted of PBMCs. The receptors stem from a girl between 10 and 17 years old in good health and CMV-seronegative.

This chain uses TRBV23-1 with TRBJ1-5, with D perhaps TRBD1 (5 bases). TRBV23-1 qualifies as an ORF whose function is uncertain. The length of the CDR3 is 14 residues. Trimming cost V 4 bases and J 3 bases, with 10 bases left between them. This chain's CDR3 is CASSRGKANQPQHF. In DNA form, the CDR3 reads TGCGCCAGCAGTCGGGGCAAGGCCAATCAGCCCCAGCATTTT.

The rearrangement links TRBV28 to TRBJ1-4, with TRBD1 matching over 8 bases. Germline V gene lookup returns CDR1 MDHEN and CDR2 SYDVKM. V gave up 6 bases and J gave up 5 bases; unmatched junction bases: 5. The CDR3 runs to 14 residues. The CDR3 DNA is TGTGCCAGCAGGCCCCGGGACAGGAATGAAAAACTGTTTTTT. Translation: CASRPRDRNEKLFF.

Note on this clone: This specimen includes other DNA sequences encoding the same CDR3. This sequence joins TRBV20-1 and TRBJ1-1, with D unclear. Germline-derived CDR1 and CDR2 are DFQATT and SNEGSKA (reference sequence). The CDR3 runs 11 residues. V was clipped by 2 bases and J by 1 base, with 2 bases between them. The CDR3 loop is CSARRNTEAFF. The DNA of the CDR3 is TGCAGTGCTAGACGGAACACTGAAGCTTTCTTT.

The chain has TRBV5-1 and TRBJ2-4, with no clear D. This CDR3 is 14 amino acids long. Looked up from germline, CDR1 is SGHRS and CDR2 is YFSETQ. The V and J ends lost 3 bases and 6 bases respectively, with 13 bases between them. CDR3 sequence (DNA): TGCGCCAGCAGCTCAGGTGGTATCGGAAACATTCAGTACTTC. It specifies CASSSGGIGNIQYF.

The chain has TRBV5-1 and TRBJ1-5; 8 bases are a match to TRBD1. The CDR3 is made up of 13 amino acids. The J segment lost 7 bases and the V segment lost 4 bases, leaving 4 bases of the junction unmatched. From germline, CDR1 is SGHRS and CDR2 YFSETQ. The CDR3 bases are TGCGCCAGCAGCCCCGCAGGGGGCCAGCCCCAGCATTTT. Translating gives CASSPAGGQPQHF.

The J gene is TRBJ2-3, the V gene TRBV7-6; 10 bases match TRBD2. Germline CDR1 and CDR2: SGHVS and FNYEAQ. There are 17 residues in the CDR3. J was trimmed by 5 bases and V by 3 bases; bases with no gene match: 11. As DNA, the CDR3 is TGTGCCAGCAGCTTCAGTAGGACTAGCGGTGGTAAAGATACGCAGTATTTT. This sequence encodes CASSFSRTSGGKDTQYF.

The V call is TRBV28, the J call TRBJ2-1, with no clear D. The CDR3 is 16 amino acids. CDR1 is MDHEN, CDR2 SYDVKM, per germline. The V and J ends lost 2 bases and 4 bases respectively, with 15 bases between them. The CDR3, as DNA: TGTGCCAGCAGTTTAATTTGGGCGAAAATGTACAATGAGCAGTTCTTC. The encoded protein is CASSLIWAKMYNEQFF.

The table lists this clone with a count of one. The chain joins TRBV28 to TRBJ1-6, with D perhaps matching TRBD1 (5 bases). V lost 4 bases to trimming and J lost 7 bases, with 17 bases between them. The CDR3 is 16 amino acids. The germline gives CDR1 MDHEN, CDR2 SYDVKM. The chain's CDR3 is CASSSLGETRNSPLHF. CDR3 DNA: TGTGCCAGCAGTTCCTTAGGGGAAACGCGGAATTCACCCCTCCACTTT.

The chain carries TRBV7-9 and TRBJ1-4, with D tentatively TRBD1 (5 bases). The germline V gene encodes CDR1 SEHNR and CDR2 FQNEAQ (reference sequence). This CDR3 is built from 14 residues. V lost 3 bases, J lost 7 bases, and 12 bases lay in between. The CDR3 DNA reads as TGTGCCAGCAGCTTTTCAGGGAATGGTGAAAAACTGTTTTTT. Amino acids: CASSFSGNGEKLFF. The full variable domain, completed using reference TRBV7-9 and TRBJ1-4, is DTGVSQNPRHKITKRGQNVTFRCDPISEHNRLYWYRQTLGQGPEFLTYFQNEAQLEKSRLLSDRFSAERPKGSFSTLEIQRTEQGDSAMYLCASSFSGNGEKLFFGSGTQLSVL.

The chain joins TRBV9 to TRBJ1-4, with unresolved D. CDR1 and CDR2 (germline): SGDLS, YYNGEE. The CDR3 sequence is 14 residues long. V shed 0 bases and J shed 7 bases, with 10 bases lying between them. The CDR3 DNA sequence: TGTGCCAGCAGCGTAGGAGGGATGCGTGAAAAACTGTTTTTT. Its translation: CASSVGGMREKLFF. Using reference TRBV9 and TRBJ1-4 for the parts outside the CDR3, the full variable domain is DSGVTQTPKHLITATGQRVTLRCSPRSGDLSVYWYQQSLDQGLQFLIQYYNGEERAKGNILERFSAQQFPDLHSELNLSSLELGDSALYFCASSVGGMREKLFFGSGTQLSVL.

The chain uses TRBV30 and TRBJ2-5; a possible D gene is TRBD2 (5 bases). The CDR3 contains 13 residues. Germline V CDR1 and CDR2: GTSNPN, SVGIG (reference sequence). V was pared by 5 bases and J by 5 bases, with 15 bases between. This CDR3 reads CAWDPSTGETQYF. The CDR3 DNA reads as TGTGCCTGGGATCCTAGCACCGGGGAGACCCAGTACTTC.

The rearrangement uses TRBV15 and TRBJ1-2; D not certain. With 1 base removed from V and 4 bases from J, the gap between germline ends came to 10 bases. The germline CDR1 and CDR2 sequences are LNHNV and YYDKDF (reference sequence). The CDR3 has 14 amino acids. DNA of the CDR3: TGTGCCACCAGCAGAGCCGGGGATAGCTATGGCTACACCTTC. Encoded protein: CATSRAGDSYGYTF.

The J gene is TRBJ1-1, the V gene TRBV19; TRBD1 matches 9 bases. The germline V gene encodes CDR1 LNHDA and CDR2 SQIVND (reference sequence). J was trimmed by 4 bases and V by 7 bases; bases with no gene match: 13. This CDR3 is built from 16 residues. In nucleotides, the CDR3 is TGTGCCAGTATCCCTGTCGGGACAGGGAGGTTCACTGAAGCTTTCTTT. Translation gives CASIPVGTGRFTEAFF.

This sequence joins TRBV5-1 and TRBJ1-1; TRBD1 matches 8 bases. Trimming removed 4 bases from V and 3 bases from J; junction bases left unmatched: 8. In germline, CDR1 is SGHRS, CDR2 YFSETQ. This CDR3 spans 15 amino acids. This CDR3 reads CASSPQDRVHTEAFF. The CDR3 DNA follows: TGCGCCAGCAGCCCACAGGACAGGGTTCACACTGAAGCTTTCTTT. Using reference TRBV5-1 and TRBJ1-1 for the parts outside the CDR3, the full variable domain is KAGVTQTPRYLIKTRGQQVTLSCSPISGHRSVSWYQQTPGQGLQFLFEYFSETQRNKGNFPGRFSGRQFSNSRSEMNVSTLELGDSALYLCASSPQDRVHTEAFFGQGTRLTVV.